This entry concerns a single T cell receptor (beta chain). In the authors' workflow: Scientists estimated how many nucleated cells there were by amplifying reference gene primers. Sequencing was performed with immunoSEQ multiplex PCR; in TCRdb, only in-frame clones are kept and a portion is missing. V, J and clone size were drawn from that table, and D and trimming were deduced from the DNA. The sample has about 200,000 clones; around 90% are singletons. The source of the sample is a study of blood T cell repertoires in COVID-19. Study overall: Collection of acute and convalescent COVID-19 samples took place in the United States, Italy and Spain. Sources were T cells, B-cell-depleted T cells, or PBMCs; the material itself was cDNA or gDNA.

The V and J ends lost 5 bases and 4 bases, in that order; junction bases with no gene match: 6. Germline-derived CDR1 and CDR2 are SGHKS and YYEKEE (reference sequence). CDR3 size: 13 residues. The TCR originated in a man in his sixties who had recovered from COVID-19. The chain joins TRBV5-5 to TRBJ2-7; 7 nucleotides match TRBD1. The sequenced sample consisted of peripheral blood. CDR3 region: CASSYTGVYEQYF. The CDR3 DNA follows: TGTGCCAGCAGTTACACAGGGGTTTACGAGCAGTACTTC.